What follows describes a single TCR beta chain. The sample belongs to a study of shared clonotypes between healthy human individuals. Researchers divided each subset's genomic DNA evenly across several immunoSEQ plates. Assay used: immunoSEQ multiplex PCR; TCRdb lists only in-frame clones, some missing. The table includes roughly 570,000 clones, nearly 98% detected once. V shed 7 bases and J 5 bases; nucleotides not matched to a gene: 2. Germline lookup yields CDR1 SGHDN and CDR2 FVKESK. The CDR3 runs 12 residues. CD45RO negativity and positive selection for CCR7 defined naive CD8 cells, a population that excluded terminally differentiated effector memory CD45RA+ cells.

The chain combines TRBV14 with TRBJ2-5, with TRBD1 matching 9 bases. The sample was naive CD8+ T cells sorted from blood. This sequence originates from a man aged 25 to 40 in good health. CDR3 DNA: TGTGCCAGCACCGGACAGGGGGAGACCCAGTACTTC. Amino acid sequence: CASTGQGETQYF.